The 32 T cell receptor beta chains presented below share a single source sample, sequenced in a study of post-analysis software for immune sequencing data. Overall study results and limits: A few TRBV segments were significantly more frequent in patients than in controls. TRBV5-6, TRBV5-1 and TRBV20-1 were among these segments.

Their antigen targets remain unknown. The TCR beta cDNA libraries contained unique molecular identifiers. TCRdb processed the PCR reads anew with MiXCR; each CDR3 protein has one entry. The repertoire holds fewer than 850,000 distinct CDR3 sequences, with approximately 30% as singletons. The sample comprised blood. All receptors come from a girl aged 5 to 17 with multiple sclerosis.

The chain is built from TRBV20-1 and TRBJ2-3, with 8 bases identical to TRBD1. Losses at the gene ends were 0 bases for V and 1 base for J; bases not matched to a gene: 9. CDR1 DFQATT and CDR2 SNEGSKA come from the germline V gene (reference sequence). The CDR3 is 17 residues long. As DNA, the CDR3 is TGCAGTGCTAGAGAGGGACGACCGACAGGGGGCACAGATACGCAGTATTTT. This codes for CSAREGRPTGGTDTQYF.

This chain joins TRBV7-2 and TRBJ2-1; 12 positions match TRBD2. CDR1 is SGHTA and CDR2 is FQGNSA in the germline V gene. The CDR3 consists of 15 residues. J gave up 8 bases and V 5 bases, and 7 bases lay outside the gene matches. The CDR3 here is CASSRRTSGTHEQFF. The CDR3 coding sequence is TGTGCCAGCAGCCGGCGGACTAGCGGGACTCATGAGCAGTTCTTC.

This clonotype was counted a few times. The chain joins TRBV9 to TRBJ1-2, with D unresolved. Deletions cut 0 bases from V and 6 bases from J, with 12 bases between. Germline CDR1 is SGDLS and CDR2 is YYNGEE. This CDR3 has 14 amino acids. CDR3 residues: CASSVAQNGDGYTF. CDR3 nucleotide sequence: TGTGCCAGCAGCGTAGCCCAGAATGGGGATGGCTACACCTTC. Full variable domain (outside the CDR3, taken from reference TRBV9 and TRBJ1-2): DSGVTQTPKHLITATGQRVTLRCSPRSGDLSVYWYQQSLDQGLQFLIQYYNGEERAKGNILERFSAQQFPDLHSELNLSSLELGDSALYFCASSVAQNGDGYTFGSGTRLTVV.

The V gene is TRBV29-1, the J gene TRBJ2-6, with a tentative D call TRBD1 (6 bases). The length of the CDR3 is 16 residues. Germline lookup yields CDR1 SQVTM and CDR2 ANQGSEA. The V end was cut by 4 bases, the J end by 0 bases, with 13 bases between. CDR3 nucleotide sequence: TGCAGCGTTGCCGGGACAAAAAGCTCTGGGGCCAACGTCCTGACTTTC. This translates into CSVAGTKSSGANVLTF. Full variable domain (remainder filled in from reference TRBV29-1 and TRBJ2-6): SAVISQKPSRDICQRGTSLTIQCQVDSQVTMMFWYRQQPGQSLTLIATANQGSEATYESGFVIDKFPISRPNLTFSTLTVSNMSPEDSSIYLCSVAGTKSSGANVLTFGAGSRLTVL.

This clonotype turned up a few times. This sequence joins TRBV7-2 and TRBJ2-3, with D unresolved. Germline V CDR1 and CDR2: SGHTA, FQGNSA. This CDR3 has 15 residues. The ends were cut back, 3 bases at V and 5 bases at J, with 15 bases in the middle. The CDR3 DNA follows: TGTGCCAGCAGCTTGACGGGCTACCACGGAGATACGCAGTATTTT. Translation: CASSLTGYHGDTQYF.

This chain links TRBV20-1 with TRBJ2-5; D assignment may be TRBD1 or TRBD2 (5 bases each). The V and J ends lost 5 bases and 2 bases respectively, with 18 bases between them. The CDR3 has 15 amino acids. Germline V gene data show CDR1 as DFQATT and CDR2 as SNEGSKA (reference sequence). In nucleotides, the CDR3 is TGCAGTGCTTACCCCGGGGACGGCCTTCAAGAGACCCAGTACTTC. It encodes CSAYPGDGLQETQYF.

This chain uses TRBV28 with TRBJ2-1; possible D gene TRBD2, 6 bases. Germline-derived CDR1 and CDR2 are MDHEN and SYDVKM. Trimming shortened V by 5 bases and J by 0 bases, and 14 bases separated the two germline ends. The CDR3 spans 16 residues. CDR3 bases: TGTGCCAGCAGTCCTCATGGGGGGAGCTCCTACAATGAGCAGTTCTTC. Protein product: CASSPHGGSSYNEQFF. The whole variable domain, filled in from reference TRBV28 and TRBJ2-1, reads DVKVTQSSRYLVKRTGEKVFLECVQDMDHENMFWYRQDPGLGLRLIYFSYDVKMKEKGDIPEGYSVSREKKERFSLILESASTNQTSMYLCASSPHGGSSYNEQFFGPGTRLTVL.

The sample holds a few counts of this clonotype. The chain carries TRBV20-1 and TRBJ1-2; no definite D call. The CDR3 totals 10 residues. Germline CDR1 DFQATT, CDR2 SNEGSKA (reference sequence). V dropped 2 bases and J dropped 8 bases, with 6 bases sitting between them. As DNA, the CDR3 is TGCAGTGCTAGATCTGGAGGCTACACCTTC. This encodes CSARSGGYTF.

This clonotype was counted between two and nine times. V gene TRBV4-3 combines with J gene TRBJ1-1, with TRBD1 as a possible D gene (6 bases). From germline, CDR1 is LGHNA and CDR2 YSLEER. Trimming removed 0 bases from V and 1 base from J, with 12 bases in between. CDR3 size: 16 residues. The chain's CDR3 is CASSQDRGRGNTEAFF. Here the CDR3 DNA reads TGCGCCAGCAGCCAAGATAGGGGCAGGGGGAACACTGAAGCTTTCTTT.

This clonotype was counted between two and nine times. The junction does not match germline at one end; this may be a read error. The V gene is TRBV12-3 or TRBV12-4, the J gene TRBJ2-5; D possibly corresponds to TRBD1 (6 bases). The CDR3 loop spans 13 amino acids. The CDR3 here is CASRLTGQETLYF. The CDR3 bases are TGTGCCAGCAGATTAACAGGGCAAGAGACCCTGTACTTC.

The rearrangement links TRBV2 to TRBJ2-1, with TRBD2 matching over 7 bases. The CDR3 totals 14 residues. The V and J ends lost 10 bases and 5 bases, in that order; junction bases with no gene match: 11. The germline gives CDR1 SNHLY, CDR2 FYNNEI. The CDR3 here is CANGRGSRDNEQFF. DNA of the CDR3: TGTGCCAACGGGCGGGGGTCCAGGGACAATGAGCAGTTCTTC. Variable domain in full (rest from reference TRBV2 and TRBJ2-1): EPEVTQTPSHQVTQMGQEVILRCVPISNHLYFYWYRQILGQKVEFLVSFYNNEISEKSEIFDDQFSVERPDGSNFTLKIRSTKLEDSAMYFCANGRGSRDNEQFFGPGTRLTVL.

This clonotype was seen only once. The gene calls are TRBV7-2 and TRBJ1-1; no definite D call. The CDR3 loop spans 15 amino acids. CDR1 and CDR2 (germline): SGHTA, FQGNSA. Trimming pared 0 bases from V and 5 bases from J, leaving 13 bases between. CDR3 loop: CASSLAAGAGTEAFF. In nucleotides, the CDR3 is TGTGCCAGCAGCTTAGCGGCGGGCGCGGGTACTGAAGCTTTCTTT.

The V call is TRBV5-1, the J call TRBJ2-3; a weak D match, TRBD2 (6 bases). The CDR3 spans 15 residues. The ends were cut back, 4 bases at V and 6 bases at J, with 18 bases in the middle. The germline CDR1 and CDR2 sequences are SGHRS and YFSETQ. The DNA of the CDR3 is TGCGCCAGCAGCAGCCTTGGAGGGGTGGTGGATACGCAGTATTTT. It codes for CASSSLGGVVDTQYF.

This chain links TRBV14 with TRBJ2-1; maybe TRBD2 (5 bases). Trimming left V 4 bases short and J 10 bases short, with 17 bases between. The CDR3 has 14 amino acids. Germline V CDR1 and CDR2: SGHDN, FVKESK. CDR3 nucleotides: TGTGCCAGCAGCCCCGAACTAGGGCGGATAGAGCAGTTCTTC. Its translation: CASSPELGRIEQFF.

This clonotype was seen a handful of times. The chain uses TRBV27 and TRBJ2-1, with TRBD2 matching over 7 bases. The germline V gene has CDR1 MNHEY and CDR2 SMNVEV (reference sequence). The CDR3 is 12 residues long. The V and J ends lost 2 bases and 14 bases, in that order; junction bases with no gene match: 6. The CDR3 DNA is TGTGCCAGCAGTTTAAGAGGCGGGAGCGAGTTCTTC. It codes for CASSLRGGSEFF.

CDR3 loop: CASSQGGGLWEQYF. Here the CDR3 DNA reads TGTGCCAGCAGCCAAGGTGGTGGACTGTGGGAGCAGTACTTC. V usage is TRBV14 and J usage is TRBJ2-7; weak D call: TRBD2 (5 bases). The germline gives CDR1 SGHDN, CDR2 FVKESK. CDR3 length: 14 residues. The V end was cut by 1 base, the J end by 7 bases, with 14 bases between. Drawing the rest from reference TRBV14 and TRBJ2-7, the complete variable domain is EAGVTQFPSHSVIEKGQTVTLRCDPISGHDNLYWYRRVMGKEIKFLLHFVKESKQDESGMPNNRFLAERTGGTYSTLKVQPAELEDSGVYFCASSQGGGLWEQYFGPGTRLTVT.

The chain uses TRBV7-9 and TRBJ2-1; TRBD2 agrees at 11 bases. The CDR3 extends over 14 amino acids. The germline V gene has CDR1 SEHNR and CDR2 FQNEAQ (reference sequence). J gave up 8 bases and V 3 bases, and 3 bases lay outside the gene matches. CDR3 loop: CASSFLAGGHEQFF. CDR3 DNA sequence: TGTGCCAGCAGCTTCCTAGCGGGGGGTCATGAGCAGTTCTTC.

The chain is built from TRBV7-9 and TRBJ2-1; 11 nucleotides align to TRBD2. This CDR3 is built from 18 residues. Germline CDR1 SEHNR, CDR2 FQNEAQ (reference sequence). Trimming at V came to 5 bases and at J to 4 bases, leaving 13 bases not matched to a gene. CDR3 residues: CASSPQGSGRASYNEQFF. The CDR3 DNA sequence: TGTGCCAGCAGCCCCCAGGGTAGCGGGAGGGCTTCGTACAATGAGCAGTTCTTC.

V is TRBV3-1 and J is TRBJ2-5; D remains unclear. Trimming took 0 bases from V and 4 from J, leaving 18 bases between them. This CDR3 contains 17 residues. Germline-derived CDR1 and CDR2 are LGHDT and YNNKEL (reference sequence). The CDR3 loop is CASSQDRGRRYRETQYF. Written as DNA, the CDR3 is TGTGCCAGCAGCCAAGATCGAGGCCGCAGGTACCGAGAGACCCAGTACTTC.

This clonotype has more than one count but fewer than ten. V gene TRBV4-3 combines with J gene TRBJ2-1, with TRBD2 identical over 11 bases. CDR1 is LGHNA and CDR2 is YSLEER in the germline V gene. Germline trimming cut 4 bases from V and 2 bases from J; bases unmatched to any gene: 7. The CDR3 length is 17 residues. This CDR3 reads CASSRLLAGVPYNEQFF. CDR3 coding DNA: TGCGCCAGCAGCCGTTTACTAGCGGGGGTTCCCTACAATGAGCAGTTCTTC.

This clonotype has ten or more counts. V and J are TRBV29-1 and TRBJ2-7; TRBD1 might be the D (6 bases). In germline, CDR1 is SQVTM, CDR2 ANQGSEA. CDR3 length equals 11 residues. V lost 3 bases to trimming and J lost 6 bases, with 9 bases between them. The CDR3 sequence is CSVEGQVEQYF. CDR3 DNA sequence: TGCAGCGTTGAGGGACAAGTCGAGCAGTACTTC.

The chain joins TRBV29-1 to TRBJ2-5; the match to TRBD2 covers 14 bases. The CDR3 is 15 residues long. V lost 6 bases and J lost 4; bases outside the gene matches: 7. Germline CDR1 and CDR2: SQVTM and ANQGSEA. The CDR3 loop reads CSVATSGRARETQYF. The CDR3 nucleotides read TGCAGCGTGGCGACTAGCGGGAGGGCCCGAGAGACCCAGTACTTC.

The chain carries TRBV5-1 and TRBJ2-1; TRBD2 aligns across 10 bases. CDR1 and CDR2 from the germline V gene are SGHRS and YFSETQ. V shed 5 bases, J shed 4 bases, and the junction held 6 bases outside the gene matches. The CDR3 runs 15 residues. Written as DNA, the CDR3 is TGCGCCAGCAGACCCGGACTAGCGGAATACAATGAGCAGTTCTTC. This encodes CASRPGLAEYNEQFF. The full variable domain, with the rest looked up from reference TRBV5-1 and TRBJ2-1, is KAGVTQTPRYLIKTRGQQVTLSCSPISGHRSVSWYQQTPGQGLQFLFEYFSETQRNKGNFPGRFSGRQFSNSRSEMNVSTLELGDSALYLCASRPGLAEYNEQFFGPGTRLTVL.

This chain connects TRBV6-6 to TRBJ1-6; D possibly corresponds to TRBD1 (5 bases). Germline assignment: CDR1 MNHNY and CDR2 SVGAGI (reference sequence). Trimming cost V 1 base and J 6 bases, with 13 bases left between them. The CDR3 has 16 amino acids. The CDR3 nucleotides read TGTGCCAGCAGTTACTTGGCAGGGACCGCTAATTCACCCCTCCACTTT. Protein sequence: CASSYLAGTANSPLHF.

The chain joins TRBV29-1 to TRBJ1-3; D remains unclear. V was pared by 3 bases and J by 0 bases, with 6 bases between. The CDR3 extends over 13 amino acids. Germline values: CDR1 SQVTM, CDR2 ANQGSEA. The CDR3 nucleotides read TGCAGCGTTGAGTCCGTCTCTGGAAACACCATATATTTT. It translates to CSVESVSGNTIYF.

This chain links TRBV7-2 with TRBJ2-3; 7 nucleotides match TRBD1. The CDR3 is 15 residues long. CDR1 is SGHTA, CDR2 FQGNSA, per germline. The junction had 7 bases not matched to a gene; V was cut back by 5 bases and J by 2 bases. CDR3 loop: CASSHQTGDTDTQYF. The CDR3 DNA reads TGTGCCAGCAGCCACCAAACAGGGGACACAGATACGCAGTATTTT.

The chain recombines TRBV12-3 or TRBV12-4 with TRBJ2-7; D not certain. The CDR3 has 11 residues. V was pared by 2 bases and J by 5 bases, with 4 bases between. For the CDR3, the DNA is TGTGCCAGCAGTTTATTTAACGAGCAGTACTTC. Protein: CASSLFNEQYF.

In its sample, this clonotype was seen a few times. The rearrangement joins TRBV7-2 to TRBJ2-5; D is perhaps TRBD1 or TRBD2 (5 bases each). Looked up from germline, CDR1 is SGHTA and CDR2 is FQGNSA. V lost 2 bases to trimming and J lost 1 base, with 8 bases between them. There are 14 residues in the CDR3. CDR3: CASSLPGTQETQYF. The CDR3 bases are TGTGCCAGCAGCTTACCGGGGACCCAAGAGACCCAGTACTTC.

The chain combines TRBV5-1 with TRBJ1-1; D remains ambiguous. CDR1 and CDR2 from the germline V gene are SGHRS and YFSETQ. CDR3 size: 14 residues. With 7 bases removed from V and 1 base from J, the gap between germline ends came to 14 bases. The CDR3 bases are TGCGCCAGCTCCATCCGAGTGGAGAACACTGAAGCTTTCTTT. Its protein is CASSIRVENTEAFF.

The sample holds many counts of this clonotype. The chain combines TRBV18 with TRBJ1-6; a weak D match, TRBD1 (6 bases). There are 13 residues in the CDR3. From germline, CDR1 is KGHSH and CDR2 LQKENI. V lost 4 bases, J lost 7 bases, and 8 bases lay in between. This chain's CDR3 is CASSRQGNSPLHF. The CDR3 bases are TGTGCCAGCTCACGCCAGGGGAATTCACCCCTCCACTTT.

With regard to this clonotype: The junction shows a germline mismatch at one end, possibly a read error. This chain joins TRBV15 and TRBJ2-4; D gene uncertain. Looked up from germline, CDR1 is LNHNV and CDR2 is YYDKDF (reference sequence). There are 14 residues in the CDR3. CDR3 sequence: CTTGPERAKNIQYF. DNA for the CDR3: TGTACCACCGGTCCGGAGAGAGCCAAAAACATTCAGTACTTC.

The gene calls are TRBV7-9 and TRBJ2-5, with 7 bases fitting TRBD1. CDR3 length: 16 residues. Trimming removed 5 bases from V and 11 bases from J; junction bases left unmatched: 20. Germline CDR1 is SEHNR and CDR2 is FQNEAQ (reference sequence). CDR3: CASSPRDSNVWDEQYF. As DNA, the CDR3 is TGTGCCAGCAGCCCGAGGGACAGCAACGTCTGGGATGAGCAGTACTTC.